The sequence of this T cell receptor beta chain was determined in a study of shared clonotypes between healthy human individuals. General study points: Roughly 5% of naive CD4 clonotypes were shared across several donors. When compared with the clonotypes that were shared by all four sorted-subset donors, the non-shared clonotypes turned out to have lower generation probabilities.

About this clone: Its antigen is currently unknown.

Repertoires were generated with immunoSEQ multiplex PCR, while TCRdb's copy carries only in-frame clones and drops some. The sample consists of 740,000 or so clones, roughly 73% of them appearing once. CDR1 is GTSNPN and CDR2 is SVGIG in the germline V gene (reference sequence). The trim removed 3 bases at V and 1 base at J, leaving 3 bases unmatched. This CDR3 contains 15 residues. This receptor was identified in a young woman in good health. The specimen was memory CD4+ T cells sorted from blood. This sample's subset: CD45RA-negative fraction. V and J are TRBV30 and TRBJ2-2; 9 nucleotides match TRBD2. In nucleotides, the CDR3 is TGTGCCTGGAGGGTTAGCGGGAGGAACACCGGGGAGCTGTTTTTT. Residues: CAWRVSGRNTGELFF.